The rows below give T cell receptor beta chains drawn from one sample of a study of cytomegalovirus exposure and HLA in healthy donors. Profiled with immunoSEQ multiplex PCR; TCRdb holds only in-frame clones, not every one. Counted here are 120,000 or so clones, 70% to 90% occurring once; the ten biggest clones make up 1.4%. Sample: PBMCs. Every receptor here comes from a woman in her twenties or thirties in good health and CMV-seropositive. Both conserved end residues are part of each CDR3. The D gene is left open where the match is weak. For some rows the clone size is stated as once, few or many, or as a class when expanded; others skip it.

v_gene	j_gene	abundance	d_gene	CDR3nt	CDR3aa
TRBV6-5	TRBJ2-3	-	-	TGTGCCAGCAAGATGACAGGCGCTAGCACAGATACGCAGTATTTT	CASKMTGASTDTQYF
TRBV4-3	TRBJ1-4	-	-	TGCGCCAGCAGCCAAGGCAACACCCGAGGGGGTGAAAAACTGTTTTTT	CASSQGNTRGGEKLFF
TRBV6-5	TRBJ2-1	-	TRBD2	TGTGCCACCAGGGCGGGAGTCGTAAATGAGCAGTTCTTC	CATRAGVVNEQFF
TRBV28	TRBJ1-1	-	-	TGTGCCAGCAGTTTCCGGGTTACGAACACTGAAGCTTTCTTT	CASSFRVTNTEAFF
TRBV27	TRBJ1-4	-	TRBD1	TGTGCCAGCAGTTTCCAGGGGGCGGTTAATGAAAAACTGTTTTTT	CASSFQGAVNEKLFF
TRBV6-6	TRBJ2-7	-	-	TGTGCCAGCAGTTACTACAGGGACCCCTACGAGCAGTACTTC	CASSYYRDPYEQYF
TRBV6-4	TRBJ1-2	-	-	TGTGCCAGCAGTGTACGAACACCGGGCTACACCTTC	CASSVRTPGYTF
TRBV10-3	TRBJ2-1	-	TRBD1	TGTGCCATCAGTGAGTCATGGACAGGCTCCTACAATGAGCAGTTCTTC	CAISESWTGSYNEQFF
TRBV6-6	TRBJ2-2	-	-	TGTGCCAGCAGCAGGCAGGGCTACACCGGGGAGCTGTTTTTT	CASSRQGYTGELFF
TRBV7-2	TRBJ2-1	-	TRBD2	TGTGCCAGCAAAGCGGGGGGATCCCTCATTAGGAATGAGCAGTTCTTC	CASKAGGSLIRNEQFF
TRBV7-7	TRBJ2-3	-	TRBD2	TGTGCTAGCAGCCCTGGGAGCGGGGGCGGCACAGATACGCAGTATTTT	CASSPGSGGGTDTQYF
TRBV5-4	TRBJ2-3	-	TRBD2	TGTGCCAGCAGCTTGGGAGTTGCGGGGGGGGTCACAGATACGCAGTATTTT	CASSLGVAGGVTDTQYF
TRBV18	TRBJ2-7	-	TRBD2	TGTGCCAGCTCAAGTGTGTTGAGCGGGAGCCTAACCTACGAGCAGTACTTC	CASSSVLSGSLTYEQYF
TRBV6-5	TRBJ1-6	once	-	TGTGCCAGCGGCCAGGGGAATAATTCACCCCTCCACTTT	CASGQGNNSPLHF
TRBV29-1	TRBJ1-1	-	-	TGCAGCGTCGACACAGGGTTTGGGAACACTGAAGCTTTCTTT	CSVDTGFGNTEAFF
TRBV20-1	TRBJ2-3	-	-	TGCAGTGCCTATTATCCAGATACGCAGTATTTT	CSAYYPDTQYF
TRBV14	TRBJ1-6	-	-	TGTGCCAGCAGCCAAGCAGCCGGGAGTAATTCACCCCTCCACTTT	CASSQAAGSNSPLHF
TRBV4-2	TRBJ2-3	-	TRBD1	TGTGCCAGCAGCCAATCCGGGACAGGGATTGATACGCAGTATTTT	CASSQSGTGIDTQYF
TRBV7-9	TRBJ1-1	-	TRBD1	TGTGCCAGCAGCTGGGACAGGGACCTTGAAGCTTTCTTT	CASSWDRDLEAFF
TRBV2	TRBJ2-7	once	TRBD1	TGTGCCAGCAGTGTGGACAGGGGGACCTCCTACGAGCAGTACTTC	CASSVDRGTSYEQYF
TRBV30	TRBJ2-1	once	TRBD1	TGTGCCTGGAGCCGGGACAGGGGGTACAATGAGCAGTTCTTC	CAWSRDRGYNEQFF
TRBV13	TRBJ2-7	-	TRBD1	TGTGCCAGCTCTGGCAGGGGGATCTACGAGCAGTACTTC	CASSGRGIYEQYF
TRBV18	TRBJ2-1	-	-	TGTGCCAGCTCACCACAATTCAGAAGAAATGAGCAGTTCTTC	CASSPQFRRNEQFF
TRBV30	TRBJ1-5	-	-	TGTGCCTGGAGTCTACGCCCGGGTCAGCCCCAGCATTTT	CAWSLRPGQPQHF
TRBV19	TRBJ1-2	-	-	TGTGCCAGTAGTATAGACGCCCTAAACTATGGCTACACCTTC	CASSIDALNYGYTF
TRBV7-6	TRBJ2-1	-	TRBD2	TGTGCCAGCAGCGCCGGACTAGCGGGAGAGGGTGGACACAATGAGCAGTTCTTC	CASSAGLAGEGGHNEQFF
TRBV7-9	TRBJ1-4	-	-	TGTGCCAGCACTCATGCGGGGGGCGGTGAAAAACTGTTTTTT	CASTHAGGGEKLFF
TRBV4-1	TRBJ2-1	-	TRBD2	TGCGCCAGCAGCCCCCGACTAGCGTACAATGAGCAGTTCTTC	CASSPRLAYNEQFF
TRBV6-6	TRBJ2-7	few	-	TGTGCCAGCAGTGACAGGCCGGACTACGAGCAGTACTTC	CASSDRPDYEQYF
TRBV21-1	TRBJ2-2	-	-	TGTGCCAGCAGTGGAGACGTCGGTTCATTAGGGGAGCTGTTTTTT	CASSGDVGSLGELFF
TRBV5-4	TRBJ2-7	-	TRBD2	TGTGCCAGCAGGAATCTAGCGGGAGGGCCGTCCTACGAGCAGTACTTC	CASRNLAGGPSYEQYF
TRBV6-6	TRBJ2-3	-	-	TGTGCCAGCAGTTACGGAGTTCGGGGGACCACAGATACGCAGTATTTT	CASSYGVRGTTDTQYF
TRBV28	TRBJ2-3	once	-	TGTGCCAGCAGTTTATGGGCAGCGACTAGCACAGATACGCAGTATTTT	CASSLWAATSTDTQYF
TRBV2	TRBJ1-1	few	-	TGTGCCAGCAGTGTAAGGGGGATGAACACTGAAGCTTTCTTT	CASSVRGMNTEAFF
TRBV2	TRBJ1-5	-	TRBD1	TGTGCCAGCAGGTTACAGGGGAATGAAGCCCAGCATTTT	CASRLQGNEAQHF
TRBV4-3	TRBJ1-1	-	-	TGCGCCAGCAGCCGATCCCGGGGGAACACTGAAGCTTTCTTT	CASSRSRGNTEAFF
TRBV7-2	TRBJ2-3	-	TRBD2	TGTGCCAGCAGCTTACTAGCGGGGGGGGGCACAGATACGCAGTATTTT	CASSLLAGGGTDTQYF
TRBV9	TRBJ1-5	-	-	TGTGCCAGCAGCGGCGGTTATAGCAATCAGCCCCAGCATTTT	CASSGGYSNQPQHF
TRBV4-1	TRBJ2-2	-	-	TGCGCCAGCAGCCAAGAAGTATCCAGGCGAACCGGGGAGCTGTTTTTT	CASSQEVSRRTGELFF
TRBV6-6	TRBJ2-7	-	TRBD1	TGTGCCAGCAGTCCGACAGGGGGCGCTTTACCGCAGTACTTC	CASSPTGGALPQYF
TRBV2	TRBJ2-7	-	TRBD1	TGTGCCAGCAGTCGTCCCGGGACAGGGGTAAGCTTC	CASSRPGTGVSF
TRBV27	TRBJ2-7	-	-	TGTGCCAGCAGTTTCCGACAGAACCCTACCTCCTCCGAGCAGTACTTC	CASSFRQNPTSSEQYF
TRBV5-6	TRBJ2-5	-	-	TGTGCCAGCAGCTTGGGGGGGCTGGAGACCCAGTACTTC	CASSLGGLETQYF
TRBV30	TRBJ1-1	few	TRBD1	TGTGCCTGGAGTGTACAAGGGGGCCTGCGAACTCCAGAAGCTTTCTTT	CAWSVQGGLRTPEAFF
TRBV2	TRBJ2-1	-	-	TGTGCCAGCAGGACCCTAGCTGCCTTATCCTACAATGAGCAGTTCTTC	CASRTLAALSYNEQFF
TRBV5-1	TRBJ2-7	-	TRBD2	TGCGCCAGCAGCTTGCGTCTCGGTCTAGCGGATACCGACGAGCAGTACTTC	CASSLRLGLADTDEQYF
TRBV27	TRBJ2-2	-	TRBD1	TGTGCCAGCAGTGCAGGGACAGGGATTCTAGGGGAGCTGTTTTTT	CASSAGTGILGELFF
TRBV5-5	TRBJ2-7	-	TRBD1	TGTGCCAGCAGCTTGGCCGGGACAGGGCTCTACGAGCAGTACTTC	CASSLAGTGLYEQYF
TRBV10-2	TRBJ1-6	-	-	TGCGCCAGCAGTGACAGCTCCTATAATTCACCCCTCCACTTT	CASSDSSYNSPLHF
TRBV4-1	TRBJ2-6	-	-	TGCGCCAGCAGCCAAGGGAGGGCTGGGGCCAACGTCCTGACTTTC	CASSQGRAGANVLTF
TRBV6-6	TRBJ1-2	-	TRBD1	TGTGCCAGCAGTCCAGGGGGCGCGGGTGGCTACACCTTC	CASSPGGAGGYTF
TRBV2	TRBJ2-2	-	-	TGTGCCAGCAGTCCTGACACCGGGGAGCTGTTTTTT	CASSPDTGELFF
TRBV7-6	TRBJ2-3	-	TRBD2	TGTGCCAGCAGCCAGATAGCGGGGGGACTGGCGGGTACGCAGTATTTT	CASSQIAGGLAGTQYF
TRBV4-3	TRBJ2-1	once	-	TGCGCCAGCAGCCAAGTAGGTGGGAGCGGCTACAATGAGCAGTTCTTC	CASSQVGGSGYNEQFF
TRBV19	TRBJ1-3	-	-	TGTGCCAGTAGTACTACAGGAGACGCTGGAAACACCATATATTTT	CASSTTGDAGNTIYF
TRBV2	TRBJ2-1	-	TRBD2	TGTGCCAGCAGGATGGGACTAGCGGGAGGAATGGATGAGCAGTTCTTC	CASRMGLAGGMDEQFF